This T cell receptor beta chain is from a study of siplizumab effects on memory and regulatory T cells. Study results and caveats: Under siplizumab, alloreactive sequences traced to unstimulated CD4+ memory cells were significantly reduced. The study found that mappable alloreactive CD4+ clones averaged around 68% Treg-derived with siplizumab and more than 25% in controls.

The assay was immunoSEQ multiplex PCR, and TCRdb's table has in-frame clones only and misses some. Altogether over 85,000 clones are present, approximately 95% being singletons, with the ten largest covering 0.3%. There are 12 residues in the CDR3. The germline gives CDR1 MNHEY, CDR2 SVGAGI. The V gene lost 5 bases and the J gene lost 8 bases, with 12 bases spanning the gap. This clone has just one count. Its specificity is unknown. The rearrangement links TRBV6-5 to TRBJ1-1; D uncertain. This TCR was recovered from a human donor in good health. The source material was non-Treg CD4+ T cells sorted from blood. In DNA form, the CDR3 reads TGTGCCAGCAGTCCGGTAGGGTCCGAAGCTTTCTTT. Translating it yields CASSPVGSEAFF.